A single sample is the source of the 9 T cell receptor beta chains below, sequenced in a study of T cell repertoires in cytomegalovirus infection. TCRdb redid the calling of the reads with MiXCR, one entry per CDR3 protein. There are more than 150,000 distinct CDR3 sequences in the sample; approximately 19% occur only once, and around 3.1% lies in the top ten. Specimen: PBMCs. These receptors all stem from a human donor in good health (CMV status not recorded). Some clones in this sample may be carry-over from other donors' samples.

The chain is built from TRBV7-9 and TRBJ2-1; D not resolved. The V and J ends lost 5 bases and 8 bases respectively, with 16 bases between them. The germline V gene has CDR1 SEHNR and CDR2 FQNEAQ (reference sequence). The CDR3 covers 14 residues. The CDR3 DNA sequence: TGTGCCAGCAGCCGCTTCCCCCTGGTGGATGAGCAGTTCTTC. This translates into CASSRFPLVDEQFF.

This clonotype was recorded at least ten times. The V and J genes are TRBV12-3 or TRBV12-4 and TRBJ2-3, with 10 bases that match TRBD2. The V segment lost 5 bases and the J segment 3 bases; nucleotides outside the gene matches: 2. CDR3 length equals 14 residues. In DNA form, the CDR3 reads TGTGCCAGCAGTACTAGCGGGACAACAGATACGCAGTATTTT. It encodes CASSTSGTTDTQYF.

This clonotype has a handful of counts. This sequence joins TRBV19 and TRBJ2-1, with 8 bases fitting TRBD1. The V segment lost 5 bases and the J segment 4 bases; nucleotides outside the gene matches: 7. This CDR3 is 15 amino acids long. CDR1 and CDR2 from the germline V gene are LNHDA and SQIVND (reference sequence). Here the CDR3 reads CASSPGQGLYNEQFF. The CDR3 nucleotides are TGTGCCAGTAGTCCCGGACAGGGTCTGTACAATGAGCAGTTCTTC.

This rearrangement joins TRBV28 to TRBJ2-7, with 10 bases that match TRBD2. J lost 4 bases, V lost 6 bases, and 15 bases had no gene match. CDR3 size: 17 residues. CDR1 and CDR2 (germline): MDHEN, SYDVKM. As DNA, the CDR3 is TGTGCCAGCAGCCATGGACTAGCGGAGGGGTACTGGTACGAGCAGTACTTC. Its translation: CASSHGLAEGYWYEQYF.

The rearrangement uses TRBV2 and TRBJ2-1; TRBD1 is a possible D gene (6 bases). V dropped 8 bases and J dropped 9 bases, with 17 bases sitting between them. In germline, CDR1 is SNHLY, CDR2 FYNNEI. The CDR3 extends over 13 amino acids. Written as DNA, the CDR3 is TGTGCCAGCGTGTGGCGGCAGGGGACTGAGCAGTTCTTC. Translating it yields CASVWRQGTEQFF. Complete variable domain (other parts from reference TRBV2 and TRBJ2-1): EPEVTQTPSHQVTQMGQEVILRCVPISNHLYFYWYRQILGQKVEFLVSFYNNEISEKSEIFDDQFSVERPDGSNFTLKIRSTKLEDSAMYFCASVWRQGTEQFFGPGTRLTVL.

CDR3 coding DNA: TGTGCCAGCAGCTTTAGAGGATATGGCTACACCTTC. This gives the protein CASSFRGYGYTF. V usage is TRBV5-6 and J usage is TRBJ1-2; D is unresolved. In germline, CDR1 is SGHDT, CDR2 YYEEEE. V shed 2 bases and J shed 5 bases, with 7 bases lying between them. The CDR3 spans 12 residues. The complete variable domain, with remaining parts taken from reference TRBV5-6 and TRBJ1-2, reads DAGVTQSPTHLIKTRGQQVTLRCSPKSGHDTVSWYQQALGQGPQFIFQYYEEEERQRGNFPDRFSGHQFPNYSSELNVNALLLGDSALYLCASSFRGYGYTFGSGTRLTVV.

CDR3 in DNA: TGTGCCAGCAGCCGTACAGGGGCCGACTTCAATCAGCCCCAGCATTTT. Protein sequence: CASSRTGADFNQPQHF. The chain has TRBV12-3 or TRBV12-4 and TRBJ1-5; 7 positions agree with TRBD1. V trimming: 6 bases; J trimming: 3 bases; junction bases outside the gene matches: 11. The CDR3 covers 16 residues.

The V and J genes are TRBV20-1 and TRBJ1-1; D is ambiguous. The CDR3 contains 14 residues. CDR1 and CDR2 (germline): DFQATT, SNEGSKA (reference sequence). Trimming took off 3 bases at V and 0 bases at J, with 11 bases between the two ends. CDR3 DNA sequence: TGCAGTGCTAGGGCCGGGCCGCTGAACACTGAAGCTTTCTTT. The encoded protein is CSARAGPLNTEAFF.

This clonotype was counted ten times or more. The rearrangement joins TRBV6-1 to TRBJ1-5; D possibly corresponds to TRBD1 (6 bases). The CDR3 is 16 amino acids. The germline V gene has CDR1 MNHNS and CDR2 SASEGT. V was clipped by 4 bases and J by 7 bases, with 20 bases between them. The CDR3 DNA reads TGTGCCAGCAGTGTGCAATTACAGGGCCCCCGGCAGCCCCAGCATTTT. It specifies CASSVQLQGPRQPQHF.